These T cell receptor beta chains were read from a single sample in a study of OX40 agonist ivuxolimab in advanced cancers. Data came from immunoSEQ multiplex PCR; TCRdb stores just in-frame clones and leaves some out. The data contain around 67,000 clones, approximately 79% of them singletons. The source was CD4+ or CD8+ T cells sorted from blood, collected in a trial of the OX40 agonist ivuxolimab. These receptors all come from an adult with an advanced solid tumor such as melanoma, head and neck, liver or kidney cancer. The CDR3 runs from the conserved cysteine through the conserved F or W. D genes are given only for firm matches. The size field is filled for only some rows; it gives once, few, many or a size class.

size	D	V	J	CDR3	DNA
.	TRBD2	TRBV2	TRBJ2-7	CASREEIAGTYEQYF	TGTGCCAGCAGGGAGGAGATAGCGGGAACCTACGAGCAGTACTTC
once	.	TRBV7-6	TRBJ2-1	CASSLRRSSYNEQFF	TGTGCCAGCAGCTTAAGGCGGAGCTCCTACAATGAGCAGTTCTTC
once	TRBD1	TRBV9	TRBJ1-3	CASSLLGQGQSSGNTIYF	TGTGCCAGCAGCCTCCTTGGACAGGGGCAATCCTCTGGAAACACCATATATTTT
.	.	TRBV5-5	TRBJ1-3	CASSFGGQGGNTIYF	TGTGCCAGCAGCTTCGGGGGGCAAGGTGGAAACACCATATATTTT
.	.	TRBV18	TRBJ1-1	CASSPSGNTEAFF	TGTGCCAGCTCACCAAGTGGGAACACTGAAGCTTTCTTT
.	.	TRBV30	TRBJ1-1	CACQQGYTEAFF	TGTGCCTGTCAACAGGGATACACTGAAGCTTTCTTT
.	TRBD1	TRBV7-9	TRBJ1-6	CASSSSTGGYYNSPLHF	TGTGCCAGCAGCTCCTCGACAGGGGGATACTATAATTCACCCCTCCACTTT
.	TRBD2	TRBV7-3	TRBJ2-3	CASSSGLAAADTQYF	TGTGCCAGCAGCTCAGGACTAGCGGCCGCAGATACGCAGTATTTT
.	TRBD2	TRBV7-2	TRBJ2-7	CASSQGLAGVYEQYF	TGTGCCAGCAGCCAGGGGCTAGCGGGGGTCTACGAGCAGTACTTC
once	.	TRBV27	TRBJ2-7	CASSLDRQAYEQYF	TGTGCCAGCAGTCTCGACAGGCAAGCCTACGAGCAGTACTTC
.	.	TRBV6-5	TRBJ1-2	CASRRGGGARGYTF	TGTGCCAGCAGACGCGGGGGGGGCGCGAGAGGCTACACCTTC
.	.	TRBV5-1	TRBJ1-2	CASSLVRLPRDGYTF	TGCGCCAGCAGCTTGGTGAGACTCCCCAGAGATGGCTACACCTTC
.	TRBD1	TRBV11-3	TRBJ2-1	CASSLVSMGQNYNEQFF	TGTGCCAGCAGCTTAGTTTCTATGGGACAGAACTACAATGAGCAGTTCTTC
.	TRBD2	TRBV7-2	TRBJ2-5	CASSPPAGAVGETQYF	TGTGCCAGCAGCCCCCCAGCGGGAGCCGTCGGGGAGACCCAGTACTTC
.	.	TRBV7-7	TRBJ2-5	CASSLLPQETQYF	TGTGCTAGCAGCTTATTACCCCAAGAGACCCAGTACTTC
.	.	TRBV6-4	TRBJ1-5	CASRGPYSNQPQHF	TGTGCCAGCAGGGGGCCTTATAGCAATCAGCCCCAGCATTTT
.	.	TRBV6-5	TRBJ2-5	CASKGGWGETQYF	TGTGCCAGCAAGGGCGGGTGGGGAGAGACCCAGTACTTC
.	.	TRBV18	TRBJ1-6	CASSPLQEVTYNSPLHF	TGTGCCAGCTCACCCCTCCAGGAGGTCACCTATAATTCACCCCTCCACTTT
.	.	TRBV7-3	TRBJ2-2	CASSPPRGGTGELFF	TGTGCCAGCAGCCCCCCCCGGGGAGGCACCGGGGAGCTGTTTTTT
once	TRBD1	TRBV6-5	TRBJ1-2	CASSKGGGGYGYTF	TGTGCCAGCAGTAAAGGGGGCGGAGGGTATGGCTACACCTTC
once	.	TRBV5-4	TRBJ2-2	CASSVDPGDTGELFF	TGTGCCAGCAGCGTGGACCCCGGAGACACCGGGGAGCTGTTTTTT
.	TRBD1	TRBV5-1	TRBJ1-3	CASSLVQGSGNTIYF	TGCGCCAGCAGCTTGGTACAGGGGTCTGGAAACACCATATATTTT
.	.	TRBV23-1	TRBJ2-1	CASSQTSADSYNEQFF	TGCGCCAGCAGTCAAACTTCGGCCGACTCCTACAATGAGCAGTTCTTC
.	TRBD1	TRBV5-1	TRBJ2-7	CASSSGTGGYEQYF	TGCGCCAGCAGCTCGGGGACAGGGGGCTACGAGCAGTACTTC
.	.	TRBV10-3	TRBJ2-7	CAISETRVSSPLAQYF	TGTGCCATCAGTGAGACGAGGGTCAGCTCCCCTCTCGCGCAGTACTTC
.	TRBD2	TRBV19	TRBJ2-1	CASSIRLAGNEQFF	TGTGCCAGTAGTATTCGGCTAGCGGGGAATGAGCAGTTCTTC
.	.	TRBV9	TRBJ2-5	CASSVAFQGVQETQYF	TGTGCCAGCAGCGTAGCTTTCCAAGGGGTACAAGAGACCCAGTACTTC
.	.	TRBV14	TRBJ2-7	CASSQGPLLDF	TGTGCCAGCAGCCAAGGGCCGCTCTTGGACTTC
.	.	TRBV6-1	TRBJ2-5	CASGKGGWETQYF	TGTGCCAGCGGAAAGGGGGGGTGGGAGACCCAGTACTTC
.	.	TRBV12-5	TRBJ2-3	CASGVGTSFTDTQYF	TGTGCTAGTGGTGTGGGGACTTCGTTCACAGATACGCAGTATTTT
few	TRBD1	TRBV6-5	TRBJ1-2	CASSYEGQGAYGYTF	TGTGCCAGCAGTTACGAGGGACAGGGGGCCTATGGCTACACCTTC
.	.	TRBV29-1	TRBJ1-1	CSVEVEAEEAFF	TGCAGCGTTGAGGTGGAAGCCGAAGAAGCTTTCTTT
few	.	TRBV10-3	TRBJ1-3	CAISPWTSGNTIYF	TGTGCCATCAGCCCTTGGACCTCTGGAAACACCATATATTTT
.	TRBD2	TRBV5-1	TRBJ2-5	CASSLGSSGMAETQYF	TGCGCCAGCAGCTTGGGATCTAGCGGGATGGCGGAGACCCAGTACTTC
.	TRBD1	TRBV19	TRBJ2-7	CASSTSGTAYEQYF	TGTGCCAGTAGTACTAGTGGGACAGCTTACGAGCAGTACTTC
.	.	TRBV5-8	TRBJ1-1	CASSRDLDRKYTEAFF	TGTGCCAGCAGCAGGGACCTCGACAGAAAGTACACTGAAGCTTTCTTT
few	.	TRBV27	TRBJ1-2	CASSLSRTSYGYTF	TGTGCCAGCAGTTTATCCCGGACCTCCTATGGCTACACCTTC
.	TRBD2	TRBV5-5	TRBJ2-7	CASSPPPGGPLSYEQYF	TGTGCCAGCAGCCCTCCCCCGGGGGGGCCACTCTCCTACGAGCAGTACTTC
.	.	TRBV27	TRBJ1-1	CASSLFPQGHTEAFF	TGTGCCAGCAGTTTATTCCCCCAGGGTCACACTGAAGCTTTCTTT
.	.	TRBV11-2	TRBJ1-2	CASSPLRGRKGYGYTF	TGTGCCAGCAGCCCCCTTAGAGGCAGGAAAGGATATGGCTACACCTTC
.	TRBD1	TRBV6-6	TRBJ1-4	CASSPQTGSGEKLFF	TGTGCCAGCAGTCCTCAGACAGGGTCGGGTGAAAAACTGTTTTTT
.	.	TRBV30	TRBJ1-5	CAWSLSWGQPQHF	TGTGCCTGGAGTTTGTCCTGGGGTCAGCCCCAGCATTTT
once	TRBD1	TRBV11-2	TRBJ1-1	CASSFTQRTGGRNTEAFF	TGTGCCAGCAGCTTTACGCAAAGGACAGGTGGTAGGAACACTGAAGCTTTCTTT
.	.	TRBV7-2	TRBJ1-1	CASSITGMDTEAFF	TGTGCCAGCAGCATAACAGGGATGGACACTGAAGCTTTCTTT
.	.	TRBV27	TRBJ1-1	CASSLRLMGGQGTEAFF	TGTGCCAGCAGTTTAAGGTTGATGGGGGGCCAGGGCACTGAAGCTTTCTTT
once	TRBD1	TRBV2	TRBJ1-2	CASSPTGPYGYTF	TGTGCCAGCAGTCCGACAGGGCCTTATGGCTACACCTTC
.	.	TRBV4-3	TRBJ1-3	CASSQTYGRSGNTIYF	TGCGCCAGCAGCCAAACATACGGTCGCTCTGGAAACACCATATATTTT